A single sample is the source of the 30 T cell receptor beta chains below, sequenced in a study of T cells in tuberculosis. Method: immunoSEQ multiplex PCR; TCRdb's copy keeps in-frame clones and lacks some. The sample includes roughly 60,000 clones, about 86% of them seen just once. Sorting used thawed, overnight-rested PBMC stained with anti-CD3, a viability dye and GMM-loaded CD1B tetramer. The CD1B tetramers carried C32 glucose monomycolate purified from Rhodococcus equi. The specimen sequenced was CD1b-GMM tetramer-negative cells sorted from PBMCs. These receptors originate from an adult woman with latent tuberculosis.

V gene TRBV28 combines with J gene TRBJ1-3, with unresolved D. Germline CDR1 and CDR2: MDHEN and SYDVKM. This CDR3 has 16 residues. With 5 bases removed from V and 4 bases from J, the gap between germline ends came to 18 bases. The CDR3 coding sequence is TGTGCCAGCAGTCCTGAGGTGGCACCTACAGGAAACACCATATATTTT. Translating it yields CASSPEVAPTGNTIYF.

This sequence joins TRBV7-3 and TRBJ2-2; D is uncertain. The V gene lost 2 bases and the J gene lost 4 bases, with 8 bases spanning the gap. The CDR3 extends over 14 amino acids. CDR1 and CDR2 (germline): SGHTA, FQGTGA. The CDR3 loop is CASSLGQFTGELFF. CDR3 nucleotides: TGTGCCAGCAGCTTAGGGCAATTCACCGGGGAGCTGTTTTTT. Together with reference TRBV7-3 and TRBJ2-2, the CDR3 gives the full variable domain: GAGVSQTPSNKVTEKGKYVELRCDPISGHTALYWYRQSLGQGPEFLIYFQGTGAADDSGLPNDRFFAVRPEGSVSTLKIQRTERGDSAVYLCASSLGQFTGELFFGEGSRLTVL.

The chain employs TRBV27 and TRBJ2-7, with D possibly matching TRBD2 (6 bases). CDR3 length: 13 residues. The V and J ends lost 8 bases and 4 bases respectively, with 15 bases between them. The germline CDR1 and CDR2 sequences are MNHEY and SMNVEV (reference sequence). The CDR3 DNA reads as TGTGCCAGCTGGAGGGCCCTCGGGTACGAGCAGTACTTC. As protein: CASWRALGYEQYF.

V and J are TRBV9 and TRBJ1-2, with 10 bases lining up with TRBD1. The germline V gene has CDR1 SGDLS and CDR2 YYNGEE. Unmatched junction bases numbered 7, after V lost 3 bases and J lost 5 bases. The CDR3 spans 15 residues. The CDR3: CASSADPGQGYGYTF. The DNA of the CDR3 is TGTGCCAGCAGCGCCGACCCGGGACAGGGGTATGGCTACACCTTC.

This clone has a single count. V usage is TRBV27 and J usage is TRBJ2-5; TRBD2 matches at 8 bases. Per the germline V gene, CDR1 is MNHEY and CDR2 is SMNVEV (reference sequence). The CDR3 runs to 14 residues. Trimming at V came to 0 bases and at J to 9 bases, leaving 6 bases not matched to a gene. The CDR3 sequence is CASSLSRGGTSQYF. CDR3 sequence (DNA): TGTGCCAGCAGTTTATCCCGGGGGGGGACCTCCCAGTACTTC.

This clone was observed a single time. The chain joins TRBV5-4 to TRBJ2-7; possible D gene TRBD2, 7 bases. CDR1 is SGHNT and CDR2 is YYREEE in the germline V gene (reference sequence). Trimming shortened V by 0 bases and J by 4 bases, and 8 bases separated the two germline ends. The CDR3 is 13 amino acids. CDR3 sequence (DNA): TGTGCCAGCAGCTTGGAGGGGGGGTACGAGCAGTACTTC. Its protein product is CASSLEGGYEQYF. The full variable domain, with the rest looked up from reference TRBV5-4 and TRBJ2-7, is ETGVTQSPTHLIKTRGQQVTLRCSSQSGHNTVSWYQQALGQGPQFIFQYYREEENGRGNFPPRFSGLQFPNYSSELNVNALELDDSALYLCASSLEGGYEQYFGPGTRLTVT.

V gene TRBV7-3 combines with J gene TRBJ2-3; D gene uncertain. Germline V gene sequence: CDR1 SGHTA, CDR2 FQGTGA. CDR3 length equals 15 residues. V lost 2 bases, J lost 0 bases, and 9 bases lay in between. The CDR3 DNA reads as TGTGCCAGCAGCTTATCGTCGGTGAGCACAGATACGCAGTATTTT. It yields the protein CASSLSSVSTDTQYF. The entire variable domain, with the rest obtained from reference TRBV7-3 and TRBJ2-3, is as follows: GAGVSQTPSNKVTEKGKYVELRCDPISGHTALYWYRQSLGQGPEFLIYFQGTGAADDSGLPNDRFFAVRPEGSVSTLKIQRTERGDSAVYLCASSLSSVSTDTQYFGPGTRLTVL.

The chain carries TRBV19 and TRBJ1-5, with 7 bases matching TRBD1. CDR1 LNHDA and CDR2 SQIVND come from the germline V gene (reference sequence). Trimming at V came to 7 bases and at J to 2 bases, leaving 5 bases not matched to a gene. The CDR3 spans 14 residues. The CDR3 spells CASTEGAGNQPQHF. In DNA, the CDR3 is TGTGCCAGTACGGAGGGGGCCGGCAATCAGCCCCAGCATTTT.

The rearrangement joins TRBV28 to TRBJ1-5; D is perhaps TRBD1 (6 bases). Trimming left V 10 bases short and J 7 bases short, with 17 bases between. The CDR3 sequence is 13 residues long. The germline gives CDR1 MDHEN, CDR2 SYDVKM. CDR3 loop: CATKGGGLQPQHF. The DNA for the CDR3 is TGTGCCACAAAGGGGGGGGGCTTACAGCCCCAGCATTTT.

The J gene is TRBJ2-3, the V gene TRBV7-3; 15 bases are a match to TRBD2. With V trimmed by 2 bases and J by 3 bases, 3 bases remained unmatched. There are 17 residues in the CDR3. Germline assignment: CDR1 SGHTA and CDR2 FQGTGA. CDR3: CASSLGLAGGRTDTQYF. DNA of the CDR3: TGTGCCAGCAGCTTAGGACTAGCGGGGGGGCGGACAGATACGCAGTATTTT.

CDR3: CASSLSPSGGGTDTQYF. The CDR3 coding sequence is TGCGCCAGCAGCTTGAGTCCGAGCGGGGGGGGCACAGATACGCAGTATTTT. V is TRBV5-1 and J is TRBJ2-3, with 10 bases matching TRBD2. Looked up from germline, CDR1 is SGHRS and CDR2 is YFSETQ. The CDR3 spans 17 residues. With V trimmed by 1 base and J by 1 base, 6 bases remained unmatched.

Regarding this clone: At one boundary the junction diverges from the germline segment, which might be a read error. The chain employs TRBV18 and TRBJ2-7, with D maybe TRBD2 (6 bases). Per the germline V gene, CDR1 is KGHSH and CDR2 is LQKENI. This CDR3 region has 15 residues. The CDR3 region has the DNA TGTGCCAGCTCCCCACTAGCAGCTGGCTCCTACGAGCAGTACTTC. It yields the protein CASSPLAAGSYEQYF.

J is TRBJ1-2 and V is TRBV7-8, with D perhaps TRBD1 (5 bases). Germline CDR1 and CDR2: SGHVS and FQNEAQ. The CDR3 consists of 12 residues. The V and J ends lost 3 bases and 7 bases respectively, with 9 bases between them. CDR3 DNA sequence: TGTGCCAGCAGCTTTCCCCAGGGTGGCTACACCTTC. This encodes CASSFPQGGYTF. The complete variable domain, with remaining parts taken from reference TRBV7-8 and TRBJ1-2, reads GAGVSQSPRYKVAKRGQDVALRCDPISGHVSLFWYQQALGQGPEFLTYFQNEAQLDKSGLPSDRFFAERPEGSVSTLKIQRTQQEDSAVYLCASSFPQGGYTFGSGTRLTVV.

This CDR3 reads CAWSVRVRRREETQYF. The DNA of the CDR3 is TGTGCCTGGAGTGTAAGGGTGAGGCGGAGGGAAGAGACCCAGTACTTC. The rearrangement links TRBV30 to TRBJ2-5, with D tentatively TRBD2 (6 bases). V was shortened by 0 bases and J by 3 bases, with 17 bases between the two germline ends. Per the germline V gene, CDR1 is GTSNPN and CDR2 is SVGIG (reference sequence). The CDR3 sequence is 16 residues long.

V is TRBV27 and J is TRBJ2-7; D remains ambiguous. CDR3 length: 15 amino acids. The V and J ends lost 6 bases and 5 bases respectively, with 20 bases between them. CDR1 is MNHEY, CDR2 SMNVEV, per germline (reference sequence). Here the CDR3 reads CASSLTSGLGHEQYF. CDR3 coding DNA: TGTGCCAGCAGCCTTACCTCGGGTCTAGGCCACGAGCAGTACTTC.

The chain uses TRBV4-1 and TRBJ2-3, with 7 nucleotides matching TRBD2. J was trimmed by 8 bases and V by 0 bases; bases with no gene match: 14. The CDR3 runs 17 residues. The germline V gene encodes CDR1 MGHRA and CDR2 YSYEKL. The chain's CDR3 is CASSQDYLAAAAGTQYF. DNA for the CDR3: TGCGCCAGCAGCCAAGATTACCTAGCGGCTGCTGCGGGTACGCAGTATTTT.

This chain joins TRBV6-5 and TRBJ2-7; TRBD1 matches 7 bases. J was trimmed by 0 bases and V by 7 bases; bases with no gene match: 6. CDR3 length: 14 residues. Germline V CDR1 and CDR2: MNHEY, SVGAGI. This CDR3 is CASTRGQSSYEQYF. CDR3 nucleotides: TGTGCCAGCACCCGGGGACAGAGCTCCTACGAGCAGTACTTC.

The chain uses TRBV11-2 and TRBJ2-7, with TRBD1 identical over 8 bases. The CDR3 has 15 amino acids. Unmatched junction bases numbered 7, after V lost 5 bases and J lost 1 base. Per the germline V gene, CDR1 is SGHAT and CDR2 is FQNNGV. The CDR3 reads CASSQGASSSYEQYF. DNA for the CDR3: TGTGCCAGCAGCCAGGGGGCTAGTTCTTCCTACGAGCAGTACTTC. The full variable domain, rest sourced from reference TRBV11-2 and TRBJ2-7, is EAGVAQSPRYKIIEKRQSVAFWCNPISGHATLYWYQQILGQGPKLLIQFQNNGVVDDSQLPKDRFSAERLKGVDSTLKIQPAKLEDSAVYLCASSQGASSSYEQYFGPGTRLTVT.

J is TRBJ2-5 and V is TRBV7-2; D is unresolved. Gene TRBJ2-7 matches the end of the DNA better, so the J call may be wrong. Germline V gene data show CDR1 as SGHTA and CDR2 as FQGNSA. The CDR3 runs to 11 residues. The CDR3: CASSLANEQYF. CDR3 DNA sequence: TGTGCCAGCAGCTTAGCCAACGAGCAGTACTTC.

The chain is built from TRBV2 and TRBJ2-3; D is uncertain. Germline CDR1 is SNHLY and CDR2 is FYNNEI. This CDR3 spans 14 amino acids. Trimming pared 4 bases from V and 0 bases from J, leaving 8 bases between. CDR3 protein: CASSVSTSTDTQYF. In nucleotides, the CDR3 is TGTGCCAGCAGTGTCAGTACAAGCACAGATACGCAGTATTTT. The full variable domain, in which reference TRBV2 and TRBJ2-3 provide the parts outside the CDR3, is EPEVTQTPSHQVTQMGQEVILRCVPISNHLYFYWYRQILGQKVEFLVSFYNNEISEKSEIFDDQFSVERPDGSNFTLKIRSTKLEDSAMYFCASSVSTSTDTQYFGPGTRLTVL.

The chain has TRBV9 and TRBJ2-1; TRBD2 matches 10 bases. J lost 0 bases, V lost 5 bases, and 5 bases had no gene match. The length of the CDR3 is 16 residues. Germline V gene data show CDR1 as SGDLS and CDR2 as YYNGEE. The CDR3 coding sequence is TGTGCCAGCAGTTTACTAGCGGGAAGCTCCTACAATGAGCAGTTCTTC. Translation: CASSLLAGSSYNEQFF.

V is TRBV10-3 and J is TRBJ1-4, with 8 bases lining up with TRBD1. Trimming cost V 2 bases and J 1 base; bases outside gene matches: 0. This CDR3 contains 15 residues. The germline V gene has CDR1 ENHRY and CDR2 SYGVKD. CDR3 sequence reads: CAISEDRGTNEKLFF. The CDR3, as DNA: TGTGCCATCAGTGAGGACAGGGGAACTAATGAAAAACTGTTTTTT.

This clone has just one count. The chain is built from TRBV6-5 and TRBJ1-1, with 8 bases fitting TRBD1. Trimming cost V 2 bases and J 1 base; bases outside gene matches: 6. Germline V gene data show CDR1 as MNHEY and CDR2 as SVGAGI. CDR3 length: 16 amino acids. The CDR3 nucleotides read TGTGCCAGCAGTTACCGGACAGGGATGGGGAACACTGAAGCTTTCTTT. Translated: CASSYRTGMGNTEAFF.

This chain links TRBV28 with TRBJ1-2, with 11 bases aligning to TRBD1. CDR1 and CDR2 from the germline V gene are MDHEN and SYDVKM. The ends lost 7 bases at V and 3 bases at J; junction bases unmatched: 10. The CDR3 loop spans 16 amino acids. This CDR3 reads CASTLWGTGGDYGYTF. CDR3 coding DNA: TGTGCCAGCACCCTTTGGGGGACAGGGGGGGACTATGGCTACACCTTC.

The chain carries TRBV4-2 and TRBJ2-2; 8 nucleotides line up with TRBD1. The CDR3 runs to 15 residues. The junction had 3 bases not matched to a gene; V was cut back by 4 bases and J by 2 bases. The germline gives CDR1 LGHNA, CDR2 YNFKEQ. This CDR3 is CASSPTGANTGELFF. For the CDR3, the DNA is TGTGCCAGCAGCCCGACAGGGGCCAACACCGGGGAGCTGTTTTTT.

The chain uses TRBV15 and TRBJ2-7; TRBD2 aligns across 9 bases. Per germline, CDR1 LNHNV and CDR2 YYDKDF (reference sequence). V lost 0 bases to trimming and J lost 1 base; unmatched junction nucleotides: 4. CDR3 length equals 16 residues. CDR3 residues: CATSRDRLAGSYEQYF. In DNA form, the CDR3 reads TGTGCCACCAGCAGAGATCGGCTAGCGGGGTCCTACGAGCAGTACTTC. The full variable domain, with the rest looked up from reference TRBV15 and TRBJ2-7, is DAMVIQNPRYQVTQFGKPVTLSCSQTLNHNVMYWYQQKSSQAPKLLFHYYDKDFNNEADTPDNFQSRRPNTSFCFLDIRSPGLGDTAMYLCATSRDRLAGSYEQYFGPGTRLTVT.

CDR3 coding DNA: TGTGCCAGCGTCGGGACAGGGGGCTACGAGCAGTACTTC. Translating gives CASVGTGGYEQYF. V is TRBV28 and J is TRBJ2-7; 11 bases line up with TRBD1. The trim removed 8 bases at V and 3 bases at J, leaving 3 bases unmatched. The CDR3 runs to 13 residues. Germline V gene sequence: CDR1 MDHEN, CDR2 SYDVKM.

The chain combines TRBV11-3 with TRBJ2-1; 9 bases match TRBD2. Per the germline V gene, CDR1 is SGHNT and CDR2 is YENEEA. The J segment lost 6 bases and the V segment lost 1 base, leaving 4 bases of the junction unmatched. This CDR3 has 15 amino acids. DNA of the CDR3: TGTGCCAGCAGCTTAGCTAGCGGGATTGTCAATGAGCAGTTCTTC. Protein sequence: CASSLASGIVNEQFF.

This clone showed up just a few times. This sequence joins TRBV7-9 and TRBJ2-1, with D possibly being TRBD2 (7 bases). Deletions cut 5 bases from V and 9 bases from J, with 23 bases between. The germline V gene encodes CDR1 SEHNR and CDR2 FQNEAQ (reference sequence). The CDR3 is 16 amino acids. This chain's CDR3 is CASSIKRGEGIGEQFF. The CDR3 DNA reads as TGTGCCAGCAGCATAAAGAGGGGGGAGGGGATCGGTGAGCAGTTCTTC.

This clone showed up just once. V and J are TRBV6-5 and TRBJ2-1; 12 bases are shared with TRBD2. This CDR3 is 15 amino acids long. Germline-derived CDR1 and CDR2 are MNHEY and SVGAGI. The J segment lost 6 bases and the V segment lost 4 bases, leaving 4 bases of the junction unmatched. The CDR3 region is CASSSLAGGLNEQFF. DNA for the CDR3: TGTGCCAGCAGTTCTCTAGCGGGAGGGCTCAATGAGCAGTTCTTC.